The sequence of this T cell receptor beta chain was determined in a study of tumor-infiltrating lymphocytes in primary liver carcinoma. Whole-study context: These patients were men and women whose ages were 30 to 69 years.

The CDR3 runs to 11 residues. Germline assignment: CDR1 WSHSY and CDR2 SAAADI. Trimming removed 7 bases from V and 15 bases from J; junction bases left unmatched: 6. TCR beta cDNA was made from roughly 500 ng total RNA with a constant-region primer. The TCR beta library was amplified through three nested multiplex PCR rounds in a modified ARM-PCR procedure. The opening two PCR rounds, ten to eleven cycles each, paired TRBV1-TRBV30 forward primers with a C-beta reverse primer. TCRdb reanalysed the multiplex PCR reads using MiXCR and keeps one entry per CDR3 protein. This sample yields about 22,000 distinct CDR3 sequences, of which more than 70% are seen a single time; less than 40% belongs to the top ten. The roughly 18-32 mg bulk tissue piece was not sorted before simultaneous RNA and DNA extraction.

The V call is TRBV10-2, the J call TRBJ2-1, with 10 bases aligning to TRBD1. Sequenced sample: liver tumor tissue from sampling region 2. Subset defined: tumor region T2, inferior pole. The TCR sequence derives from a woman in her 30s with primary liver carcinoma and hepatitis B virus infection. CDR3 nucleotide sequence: TGCGCCAGCACCGGACAGGGGGTCTCGTTCTTC. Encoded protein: CASTGQGVSFF.